This is a list of T cell receptor beta chains from one sample in a study of cytomegalovirus exposure and HLA in healthy donors. Sequenced by immunoSEQ multiplex PCR; TCRdb stores in-frame clones only, minus some. The sample records 180,000 or so clones, under 80% being singletons. The material sequenced was PBMCs. These receptors were obtained from a man between 35 and 55 years old in good health and CMV-seronegative. Each CDR3 is given with its conserved first and last residue. The D gene is left open where the match is weak. Rows may omit the clone size; those that give it use once, few, many or a size class.

CASSQGQAQGETQYF	TGTGCCAGCAGCCAGGGACAGGCCCAAGGGGAGACCCAGTACTTC	TRBV7-9	TRBJ2-5	TRBD1	-
CASSFGGQTDTQYF	TGTGCCAGCAGCTTCGGGGGACAGACAGATACGCAGTATTTT	TRBV7-7	TRBJ2-3	-	-
CASNPSAGYEETQYF	TGTGCCAGTAACCCGTCGGCGGGGTACGAAGAGACCCAGTACTTC	TRBV19	TRBJ2-5	-	-
CASSLGGTGGPYEQYF	TGCGCCAGCAGCTTGGGAGGGACAGGGGGCCCTTACGAGCAGTACTTC	TRBV5-1	TRBJ2-7	TRBD1	-
CSAWTGGTDTQYF	TGCAGCGCCTGGACAGGAGGCACAGATACGCAGTATTTT	TRBV29-1	TRBJ2-3	TRBD1	-
CASKMRDYYNEQFF	TGCGCCAGCAAAATGAGGGACTACTACAATGAGCAGTTCTTC	TRBV4-1	TRBJ2-1	TRBD2	few
CASSYPGAYQPQHF	TGTGCCAGTAGTTATCCAGGGGCGTACCAGCCCCAGCATTTT	TRBV19	TRBJ1-5	-	-
CASSIGSNTYEQYF	TGTGCCAGTAGTATCGGGTCAAACACCTACGAGCAGTACTTC	TRBV19	TRBJ2-7	-	-
CASSLSSGTLYF	TGTGCCAGCAGTTTATCCTCCGGGACTCTCTACTTC	TRBV27	TRBJ2-5	-	-
CASSLAGTGNEAFF	TGCGCCAGCAGCCTAGCCGGGACAGGGAATGAAGCTTTCTTT	TRBV4-1	TRBJ1-1	TRBD1	-
CASSTGLVYEQYF	TGTGCCAGCAGCACGGGACTAGTCTACGAGCAGTACTTC	TRBV7-6	TRBJ2-7	TRBD2	-
CASNTGTDNEKLFF	TGCGCCAGCAATACCGGGACAGATAATGAAAAACTGTTTTTT	TRBV5-1	TRBJ1-4	TRBD1	-
CASSLGTSGRETQYF	TGTGCCAGCAGCTTAGGGACTAGCGGGAGAGAGACCCAGTACTTC	TRBV7-8	TRBJ2-5	TRBD2	-
CASSSSRALATEAFF	TGTGCCAGTAGTTCCTCGAGGGCGCTGGCCACTGAAGCTTTCTTT	TRBV19	TRBJ1-1	-	-
CAIRAGLGQGEDTEAFF	TGTGCCATCAGGGCCGGACTGGGACAGGGGGAGGACACTGAAGCTTTCTTT	TRBV10-3	TRBJ1-1	TRBD1	-
CASSETGYEQYF	TGTGCCAGTAGTGAAACAGGCTACGAGCAGTACTTC	TRBV19	TRBJ2-7	-	-
CASSKRLALGASADTQYF	TGTGCCAGCAGCAAGCGGCTAGCGCTAGGGGCTAGCGCAGATACGCAGTATTTT	TRBV7-9	TRBJ2-3	-	-
CASSYRGNSPLHF	TGTGCCAGCAGTTACAGGGGGAATTCACCCCTCCACTTT	TRBV27	TRBJ1-6	TRBD1	-
CASSGVAGSYEQYF	TGTGCCAGCAGTGGCGTGGCGGGGTCCTACGAGCAGTACTTC	TRBV6-5	TRBJ2-7	-	-
CASSQGGESPLHF	TGTGCCAGCAGCCAAGGGGGCGAGTCACCCCTCCACTTT	TRBV16	TRBJ1-6	-	-
CACGRGAHEQYF	TGTGCCTGCGGCCGGGGGGCCCACGAGCAGTACTTC	TRBV30	TRBJ2-7	-	-
CASSRSLGGADEQFF	TGTGCCAGCAGCCGCTCACTGGGGGGGGCCGATGAGCAGTTCTTC	TRBV5-4	TRBJ2-1	-	-
CSATPGNEQFF	TGCAGTGCCACCCCGGGCAATGAGCAGTTCTTC	TRBV20-1	TRBJ2-1	-	-
CASSIGTDIQYF	TGTGCCAGTAGTATCGGCACGGACATTCAGTACTTC	TRBV19	TRBJ2-4	-	few
CASSPAGNSGNTIYF	TGTGCCAGCAGCCCGGCAGGGAACTCTGGAAACACCATATATTTT	TRBV7-2	TRBJ1-3	-	-
CASSKNRGTYEQYF	TGTGCCAGCTCGAAAAACAGGGGAACCTACGAGCAGTACTTC	TRBV2	TRBJ2-7	TRBD1	-
CASSPRGGGANRETQYF	TGTGCCAGCAGTCCTAGGGGCGGGGGCGCGAATCGGGAGACCCAGTACTTC	TRBV7-2	TRBJ2-5	-	few
CASTKGRTGETQYF	TGTGCCAGCACCAAGGGTAGGACTGGCGAGACCCAGTACTTC	TRBV5-8	TRBJ2-5	-	-
CSSNPDQDRASGELFF	TGTTCCAGCAACCCGGACCAGGACAGGGCGTCCGGGGAGCTGTTTTTT	TRBV7-9	TRBJ2-2	TRBD1	-
CASSYWEGTGELFF	TGTGCCAGCAGTTACTGGGAGGGCACCGGGGAGCTGTTTTTT	TRBV6-6	TRBJ2-2	TRBD2	-
CASSLEGALENTIYF	TGTGCCAGCAGCTTAGAGGGAGCTCTGGAAAACACCATATATTTT	TRBV11-2	TRBJ1-3	-	few
CASSLGSSGRTGQYF	TGTGCCAGCAGCTTAGGGTCTAGCGGGCGAACGGGGCAGTACTTC	TRBV11-2	TRBJ2-7	TRBD2	once
CASSPRGPVDEQFF	TGTGCCAGCAGCCCCAGGGGACCCGTGGATGAGCAGTTCTTC	TRBV7-8	TRBJ2-1	-	-
CASSRTGLKTQYF	TGTGCCAGCAGCCGGACAGGGCTGAAGACCCAGTACTTC	TRBV9	TRBJ2-5	TRBD1	few
CASTDLMTGRAFF	TGTGCCAGCACCGATCTTATGACAGGGAGGGCTTTCTTT	TRBV6-1	TRBJ1-1	TRBD1	-
CASSLTSQSSYNEQFF	TGTGCCAGCAGTCTTACTAGCCAGAGCTCCTACAATGAGCAGTTCTTC	TRBV6-4	TRBJ2-1	-	-
CASSLSDSGTDTQYF	TGTGCCAGCAGCTTATCGGACAGTGGCACAGATACGCAGTATTTT	TRBV7-8	TRBJ2-3	-	-
CASTRNPGYEQYF	TGTGCCAGTACGAGGAATCCGGGTTACGAGCAGTACTTC	TRBV11-2	TRBJ2-7	-	-
CASSLEQPRYEQYF	TGTGCCAGCAGCTTAGAACAGCCTCGGTACGAGCAGTACTTC	TRBV7-2	TRBJ2-7	-	-
CASSLMGLAKQYF	TGTGCCAGCAGTTTAATGGGACTAGCTAAGCAGTACTTC	TRBV27	TRBJ2-5	TRBD2	once
CAGSRGDRDNSPLHF	TGCGCCGGCAGCCGGGGGGACAGGGACAATTCACCCCTCCACTTT	TRBV4-1	TRBJ1-6	TRBD1	-
CASSSGHGARDSYEQYF	TGTGCCAGCAGCTCAGGGCATGGGGCAAGGGACTCCTACGAGCAGTACTTC	TRBV13	TRBJ2-7	-	-
CASSYIQGSYEQYF	TGTGCCAGCAGTTATATACAGGGATCATACGAGCAGTACTTC	TRBV6-6	TRBJ2-7	-	-
CSVVRLTSGNNEQFF	TGCAGCGTTGTTCGACTAACTAGCGGAAACAATGAGCAGTTCTTC	TRBV29-1	TRBJ2-1	TRBD2	few
CASSFGTGGTYEQYF	TGTGCCAGCAGCTTTGGGACAGGCGGTACCTACGAGCAGTACTTC	TRBV11-3	TRBJ2-7	TRBD1	few
CASKAGRVAKNIQYF	TGTGCCAGTAAGGCGGGACGGGTAGCCAAAAACATTCAGTACTTC	TRBV19	TRBJ2-4	-	-
CASSTRLDTKMSSGANVLTF	TGTGCCAGCAGCACCCGATTAGACACGAAAATGAGCTCTGGGGCCAACGTCCTGACTTTC	TRBV21-1	TRBJ2-6	-	-
CASRASGGASGELFF	TGTGCCAGCAGAGCTAGCGGGGGGGCGAGCGGGGAGCTGTTTTTT	TRBV9	TRBJ2-2	TRBD2	-
CASSEKGANQPQHF	TGTGCCAGCAGTGAAAAAGGGGCCAATCAGCCCCAGCATTTT	TRBV6-1	TRBJ1-5	-	-
CASSQEFQGAGEQFF	TGCGCCAGCAGCCAAGAATTCCAGGGGGCCGGAGAGCAGTTCTTC	TRBV4-3	TRBJ2-1	TRBD1	few
CASSPEGFGEKLFF	TGTGCCAGCAGCCCGGAGGGGTTTGGGGAAAAACTGTTTTTT	TRBV7-9	TRBJ1-4	-	-
CASSSHDRGLSDTQYF	TGTGCCAGCAGTTCCCATGACAGAGGCCTGTCAGATACGCAGTATTTT	TRBV6-5	TRBJ2-3	-	-
CASRAGGLDTQYF	TGTGCCAGCAGAGCGGGAGGGTTAGATACGCAGTATTTT	TRBV28	TRBJ2-3	TRBD2	-
CAWSQRNTGELFF	TGTGCCTGGAGTCAGCGGAACACCGGGGAGCTGTTTTTT	TRBV30	TRBJ2-2	-	-